This T cell receptor (beta chain) emerged from a study of blood T cell repertoires in COVID-19. Study-level background: There were acute and convalescent COVID-19 samples, and they came from the United States, Italy and Spain.

Germline V gene data show CDR1 as LNHDA and CDR2 as SQIVND (reference sequence). The CDR3 covers 20 residues. The ends lost 4 bases at V and 0 bases at J; junction bases unmatched: 15. As originally analysed: Nucleated cell counts were estimated from reference gene primer amplification. Sequencing was performed with immunoSEQ multiplex PCR; in TCRdb, only in-frame clones are kept and a portion is missing. That table furnishes V, J and clone size, whereas the DNA furnished D and trimming. The data show over 200,000 clones, under 90% seen once. This clone was detected a few times. The sample comprised PBMCs or T cells enriched from blood (not recorded which). The chain has TRBV19 and TRBJ2-3; 11 bases fit TRBD2. This sequence originates from a man aged 18 to 35 who had recovered from COVID-19. CDR3 residues: CASSRSGLAVLTASTDTQYF. Written as DNA, the CDR3 is TGTGCCAGTAGTAGATCGGGACTAGCGGTCCTGACCGCTAGCACAGATACGCAGTATTTT. Full variable domain (outside the CDR3, taken from reference TRBV19 and TRBJ2-3): DGGITQSPKYLFRKEGQNVTLSCEQNLNHDAMYWYRQDPGQGLRLIYYSQIVNDFQKGDIAEGYSVSREKKESFPLTVTSAQKNPTAFYLCASSRSGLAVLTASTDTQYFGPGTRLTVL.